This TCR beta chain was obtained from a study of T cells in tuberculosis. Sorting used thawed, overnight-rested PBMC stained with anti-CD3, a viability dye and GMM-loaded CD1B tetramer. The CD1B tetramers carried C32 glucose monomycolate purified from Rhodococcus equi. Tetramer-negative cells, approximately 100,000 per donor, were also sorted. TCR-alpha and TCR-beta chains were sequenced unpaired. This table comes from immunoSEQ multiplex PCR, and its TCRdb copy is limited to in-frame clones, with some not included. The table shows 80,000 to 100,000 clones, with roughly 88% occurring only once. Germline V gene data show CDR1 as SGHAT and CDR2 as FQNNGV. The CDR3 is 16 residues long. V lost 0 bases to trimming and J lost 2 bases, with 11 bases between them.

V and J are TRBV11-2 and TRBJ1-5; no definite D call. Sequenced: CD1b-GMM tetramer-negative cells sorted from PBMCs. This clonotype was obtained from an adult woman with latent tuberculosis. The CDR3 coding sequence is TGTGCCAGCAGCTTAGAAGGAGGGTTTGGCAATCAGCCCCAGCATTTT. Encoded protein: CASSLEGGFGNQPQHF.